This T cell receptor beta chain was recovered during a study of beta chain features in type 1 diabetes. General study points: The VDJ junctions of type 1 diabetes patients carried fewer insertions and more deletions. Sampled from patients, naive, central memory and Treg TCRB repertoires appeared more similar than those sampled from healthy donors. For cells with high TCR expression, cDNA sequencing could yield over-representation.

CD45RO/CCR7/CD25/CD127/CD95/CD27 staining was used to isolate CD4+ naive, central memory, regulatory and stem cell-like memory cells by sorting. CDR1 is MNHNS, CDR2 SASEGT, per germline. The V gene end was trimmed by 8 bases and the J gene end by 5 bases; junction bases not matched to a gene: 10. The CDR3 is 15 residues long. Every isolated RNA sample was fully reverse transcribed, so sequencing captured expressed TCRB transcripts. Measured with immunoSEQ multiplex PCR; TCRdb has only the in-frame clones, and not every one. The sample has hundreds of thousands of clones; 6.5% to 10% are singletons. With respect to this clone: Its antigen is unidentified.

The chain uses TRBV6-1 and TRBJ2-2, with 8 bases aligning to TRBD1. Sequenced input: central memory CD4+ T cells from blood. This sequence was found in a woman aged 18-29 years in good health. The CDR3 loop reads CASEPGGAVTGELFF. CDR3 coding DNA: TGTGCCAGCGAACCAGGGGGCGCGGTTACCGGGGAGCTGTTTTTT.